This T cell receptor (beta chain) was recorded in a study of early T cells in non-severe SARS-CoV-2 infection. Study in general: It was bulk RNA from unsorted whole blood that was sequenced, and the chains were unpaired.

CDR1 and CDR2 from the germline V gene are SGHTA and FQGNSA. V lost 5 bases to trimming and J lost 4 bases; unmatched junction nucleotides: 3. The CDR3 has 13 amino acids. Molecules of cDNA were individually given unique molecular identifiers that were attached to them. TCRdb reprocessed the 5' RACE reads with MiXCR, giving one entry per CDR3 protein. The table records approximately 45,000 distinct CDR3 sequences, approximately 11% of them present only once. The chain recombines TRBV7-2 with TRBJ2-3; the match to TRBD2 covers 7 bases. Sequencing input: whole blood. The clonotype originates from an adult who was a healthcare worker with PCR-confirmed SARS-CoV-2 infection or an uninfected control (not recorded which). CDR3 nucleotides: TGTGCCAGCAGCAAACGGGGGGCAGATACGCAGTATTTT. It encodes CASSKRGADTQYF.